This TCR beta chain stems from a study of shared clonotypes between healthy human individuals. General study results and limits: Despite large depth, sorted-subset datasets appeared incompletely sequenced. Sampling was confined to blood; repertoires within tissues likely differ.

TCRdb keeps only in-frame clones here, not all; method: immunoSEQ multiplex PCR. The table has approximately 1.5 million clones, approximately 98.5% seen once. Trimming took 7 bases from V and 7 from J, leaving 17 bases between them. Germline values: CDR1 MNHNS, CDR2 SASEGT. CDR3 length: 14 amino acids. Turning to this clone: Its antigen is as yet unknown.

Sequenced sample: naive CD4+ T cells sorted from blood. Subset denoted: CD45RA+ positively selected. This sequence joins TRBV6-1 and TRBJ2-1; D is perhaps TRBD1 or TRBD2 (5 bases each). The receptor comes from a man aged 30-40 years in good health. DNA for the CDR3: TGTGCCAGCACCCGGGACCTAAGCAAGAATGAGCAGTTCTTC. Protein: CASTRDLSKNEQFF.